This passage covers 32 T cell receptor beta chains from one sample sequenced in a study of T cell changes during pregnancy in multiple sclerosis. Data came from immunoSEQ multiplex PCR; TCRdb stores just in-frame clones and leaves some out. The profile covers roughly 100,000 clones, with 80% to 95% appearing a single time and around 1.5% taken by the ten largest. The source material was peripheral blood, sampled after pregnancy. The receptors originated from a female donor with multiple sclerosis, enrolled in a pregnancy study.

The chain combines TRBV7-9 with TRBJ1-3; TRBD1 might be the D (5 bases). Per the germline V gene, CDR1 is SEHNR and CDR2 is FQNEAQ (reference sequence). Trimming removed 6 bases at V and 2 bases at J, with 17 bases between. The CDR3 has 16 amino acids. This CDR3 is CASSLHGGAPGNTIYF. CDR3 sequence (DNA): TGTGCCAGCAGTCTACACGGAGGGGCGCCTGGAAACACCATATATTTT.

The V call is TRBV6-6, the J call TRBJ1-2; 7 bases line up with TRBD1. After removal of 6 bases from V and 5 bases from J, the junction contained 12 bases not matched to a gene. CDR3 length equals 15 residues. CDR1 is MNHNY, CDR2 SVGAGI, per germline (reference sequence). The CDR3 loop reads CASRSSRQGRYGYTF. DNA of the CDR3: TGTGCCAGCAGGTCTTCTAGACAGGGACGATATGGCTACACCTTC.

The V call is TRBV18, the J call TRBJ2-7; D is possibly TRBD2 (6 bases). The germline V and J ends were trimmed by 3 bases and 5 bases, with 14 bases remaining between them. The CDR3 is 14 amino acids. Germline V lookup: CDR1 KGHSH, CDR2 LQKENI. The CDR3 coding sequence is TGTGCCAGCTCACCGGGAGGCGGCGCCCACGAGCAGTACTTC. Translating gives CASSPGGGAHEQYF.

The J gene is TRBJ1-1, the V gene TRBV27, with D unclear. The CDR3 runs to 14 residues. Germline lookup yields CDR1 MNHEY and CDR2 SMNVEV (reference sequence). V was clipped by 5 bases and J by 6 bases, with 16 bases between them. CDR3 nucleotides: TGTGCCAGCAGTCTAAAGGGTGGAGGCCCTGAAGCTTTCTTT. As protein: CASSLKGGGPEAFF.

This chain uses TRBV29-1 with TRBJ2-3; D gene unclear. The CDR3 has 12 residues. Trimming shortened V by 6 bases and J by 0 bases, and 7 bases separated the two germline ends. CDR1 SQVTM and CDR2 ANQGSEA come from the germline V gene. The CDR3 is CSVYLSTDTQYF. As DNA, the CDR3 is TGCAGCGTGTATTTGAGCACAGATACGCAGTATTTT.

This clone was observed once. The rearrangement links TRBV27 to TRBJ2-7, with 14 bases identical to TRBD2. The CDR3 is 15 amino acids. The V and J ends lost 5 bases and 3 bases, in that order; junction bases with no gene match: 3. Germline CDR1 and CDR2: MNHEY and SMNVEV (reference sequence). CDR3 bases: TGTGCCAGCAGTCCTGGACTAGCGGGAGGCTACGAGCAGTACTTC. Translating it yields CASSPGLAGGYEQYF.

V gene TRBV30 combines with J gene TRBJ1-1, with D possibly matching TRBD1 (6 bases). V was clipped by 2 bases and J by 6 bases, with 13 bases between them. Germline V gene sequence: CDR1 GTSNPN, CDR2 SVGIG (reference sequence). The CDR3 totals 13 residues. The CDR3 DNA follows: TGTGCCTGGAGTTTCGGATCAGGGGCTGAAGCTTTCTTT. The encoded protein is CAWSFGSGAEAFF.

The chain recombines TRBV4-1 with TRBJ2-1; 8 nucleotides match TRBD2. V shed 4 bases and J 5 bases; nucleotides not matched to a gene: 13. The V gene's germline CDR1 is MGHRA and CDR2 YSYEKL. The CDR3 runs to 17 residues. DNA of the CDR3: TGCGCCAGCAGCCTTAGAAAAGACGGGGGGGCCCACAATGAGCAGTTCTTC. It specifies CASSLRKDGGAHNEQFF.

Only one count was recorded for this clone. This CDR3 is also generated by other DNA sequences in the sample. V and J are TRBV28 and TRBJ2-7; weak D call: TRBD2 (6 bases). V was trimmed by 5 bases and J by 1 base, leaving 9 bases between them. The CDR3 is 13 residues long. Germline CDR1 and CDR2: MDHEN and SYDVKM. CDR3 sequence reads: CASSPGSSYEQYF. The CDR3 nucleotides are TGTGCCAGCAGTCCCGGGAGTTCCTACGAGCAGTACTTC.

The rearrangement links TRBV19 to TRBJ2-3; 7 nucleotides agree with TRBD1. V dropped 6 bases and J dropped 4; count of bases not matched to a gene: 4. Germline values: CDR1 LNHDA, CDR2 SQIVND (reference sequence). The CDR3 consists of 13 residues. CDR3 DNA sequence: TGTGCCAGTAGCCGACAGGGCTCAGATACGCAGTATTTT. Its protein product is CASSRQGSDTQYF.

The chain is built from TRBV5-1 and TRBJ1-2; tentatively, D is TRBD1 (5 bases). The CDR3 is 13 amino acids. Per the germline V gene, CDR1 is SGHRS and CDR2 is YFSETQ. V was cut by 3 bases and J by 1 base, with 7 bases left in between. The CDR3 is CASSSQGNYGYTF. The CDR3 region has the DNA TGCGCCAGCAGCTCTCAGGGTAACTATGGCTACACCTTC.

This chain connects TRBV12-5 to TRBJ1-3; D gene uncertain. CDR1 and CDR2 (germline): LGHNT, FRNRAP. CDR3 length: 14 residues. Trimming stripped 6 bases from V and 0 bases from J, with 9 bases between. The CDR3 DNA follows: TGTGCTAGTGGCCGGGAGGACTCTGGAAACACCATATATTTT. This gives the protein CASGREDSGNTIYF.

The DNA for the CDR3 is TGTGCCAGCTGGGACAGGGGAACCGGGACTAACCATGAGCAGTTCTTC. It specifies CASWDRGTGTNHEQFF. This rearrangement joins TRBV19 to TRBJ2-1; TRBD1 matches at 10 bases. Per the germline V gene, CDR1 is LNHDA and CDR2 is SQIVND (reference sequence). V shed 9 bases and J 8 bases; nucleotides not matched to a gene: 16. The CDR3 runs to 16 residues.

This chain connects TRBV10-2 to TRBJ2-7; 12 bases agree with TRBD1. This CDR3 spans 15 amino acids. Germline CDR1 reads WSHSY; CDR2 reads SAAADI. Trimming took 2 bases from V and 6 from J; bases not matched to a gene: 5. The CDR3 coding sequence is TGCGCCAGCAGTGAGGGGGACAGGGGGCGTCTCGAGCAGTACTTC. Its translation is CASSEGDRGRLEQYF.

The V and J genes are TRBV15 and TRBJ2-3, with TRBD1 matching 7 bases. With V trimmed by 2 bases and J by 0 bases, 5 bases remained unmatched. The CDR3 contains 16 residues. Germline CDR1 and CDR2: LNHNV and YYDKDF (reference sequence). This chain's CDR3 is CATSRNSRGSTDTQYF. In DNA, the CDR3 is TGTGCCACCAGCAGAAACTCCAGGGGGAGCACAGATACGCAGTATTTT.

The chain is built from TRBV5-1 and TRBJ2-7, with 11 bases fitting TRBD2. The CDR3 has 19 amino acids. V shed 0 bases, J shed 4 bases, and the junction held 15 bases outside the gene matches. Germline V gene sequence: CDR1 SGHRS, CDR2 YFSETQ. The CDR3 is CASSLAGLAGGLLIYEQYF. As DNA, the CDR3 is TGCGCCAGCAGCTTGGCCGGGCTAGCGGGGGGCCTGTTGATATACGAGCAGTACTTC.

In nucleotides, the CDR3 is TGTGCCAGCCAGACAGACATCGACTATGGCTACACCTTC. Translating it yields CASQTDIDYGYTF. The rearrangement uses TRBV7-9 and TRBJ1-2; tentatively, D is TRBD1 (5 bases). The CDR3 is 13 amino acids. The germline V gene encodes CDR1 SEHNR and CDR2 FQNEAQ (reference sequence). The ends were cut back, 8 bases at V and 3 bases at J, with 13 bases in the middle. The whole variable domain, filled in from reference TRBV7-9 and TRBJ1-2, reads DTGVSQNPRHKITKRGQNVTFRCDPISEHNRLYWYRQTLGQGPEFLTYFQNEAQLEKSRLLSDRFSAERPKGSFSTLEIQRTEQGDSAMYLCASQTDIDYGYTFGSGTRLTVV.

The chain couples TRBV5-4 to TRBJ1-4, with 7 bases identical to TRBD1. Germline lookup yields CDR1 SGHNT and CDR2 YYREEE (reference sequence). The J segment lost 8 bases and the V segment lost 0 bases, leaving 4 bases of the junction unmatched. The CDR3 consists of 14 residues. The CDR3 loop reads CASSLGQGREKLFF. The CDR3 DNA is TGTGCCAGCAGCTTGGGACAGGGTCGGGAAAAACTGTTTTTT.

The chain joins TRBV5-5 to TRBJ1-5; a possible D gene is TRBD1 (5 bases). Germline lookup yields CDR1 SGHKS and CDR2 YYEKEE (reference sequence). Trimming removed 2 bases at V and 5 bases at J, with 8 bases between. CDR3 length equals 13 residues. CDR3 in amino acids: CASSFGGDQPQHF. The CDR3 region has the DNA TGTGCCAGCAGCTTCGGGGGGGATCAGCCCCAGCATTTT.

The chain carries TRBV6-1 and TRBJ1-5; 8 bases are shared with TRBD1. Germline V CDR1 and CDR2: MNHNS, SASEGT. The CDR3 has 14 amino acids. Trimming removed 10 bases from V and 6 bases from J; junction bases left unmatched: 11. This chain's CDR3 is CATRRTGFGQPQHF. The DNA for the CDR3 is TGTGCCACCCGAAGGACAGGGTTTGGTCAGCCCCAGCATTTT.

The chain employs TRBV23-1 and TRBJ1-2; D perhaps matches TRBD1 (5 bases). TRBV23-1 qualifies as an ORF whose function is uncertain. The V end was cut by 2 bases, the J end by 0 bases, with 13 bases between. The CDR3 has 16 amino acids. CDR3 nucleotides: TGCGCCAGCAGTCAACCGTGGGACTGTCCTAACTATGGCTACACCTTC. It translates to CASSQPWDCPNYGYTF.

This chain uses TRBV5-1 with TRBJ2-2, with D possibly TRBD2 on 6 matching bases. The germline V and J ends were trimmed by 0 bases and 3 bases, with 15 bases remaining between them. The CDR3 has 17 amino acids. Germline assignment: CDR1 SGHRS and CDR2 YFSETQ. This CDR3 reads CASSLAWVGGDTGELFF. Written as DNA, the CDR3 is TGCGCCAGCAGCTTGGCCTGGGTTGGAGGGGACACCGGGGAGCTGTTTTTT.

The chain combines TRBV5-6 with TRBJ2-3; D is ambiguous. The CDR3 has 14 amino acids. Trimming removed 5 bases at V and 2 bases at J, with 12 bases between. Germline CDR1 SGHDT, CDR2 YYEEEE. The CDR3 loop is CASRVRPYTDTQYF. CDR3 coding DNA: TGTGCCAGCAGAGTGCGCCCATACACAGATACGCAGTATTTT.

The chain employs TRBV5-1 and TRBJ1-5, with a possible D match to TRBD1 (6 bases). CDR3 length equals 15 residues. The V gene's germline CDR1 is SGHRS and CDR2 YFSETQ. V lost 4 bases, J lost 3 bases, and 14 bases lay in between. For the CDR3, the DNA is TGCGCCAGCAGCCCCGGGGACATCTCCAATCAGCCCCAGCATTTT. Amino acids: CASSPGDISNQPQHF.

This clone was observed a few times. The rearrangement uses TRBV5-4 and TRBJ2-1; TRBD2 is a possible D gene (6 bases). With 0 bases removed from V and 1 base from J, the gap between germline ends came to 17 bases. The CDR3 extends over 18 amino acids. Germline V gene sequence: CDR1 SGHNT, CDR2 YYREEE (reference sequence). In nucleotides, the CDR3 is TGTGCCAGCAGCTTGGCCCGTGGCAGGAGGGTTTCCTACAATGAGCAGTTCTTC. Its translation: CASSLARGRRVSYNEQFF.

The gene calls are TRBV5-1 and TRBJ2-7; D is undetermined. Trimming shortened V by 0 bases and J by 3 bases, and 7 bases separated the two germline ends. CDR1 is SGHRS, CDR2 YFSETQ, per germline. The CDR3 is 13 residues long. The CDR3 DNA follows: TGCGCCAGCAGCTTGGTTGGCGGCTACGAGCAGTACTTC. Protein: CASSLVGGYEQYF. The complete variable domain, with remaining parts taken from reference TRBV5-1 and TRBJ2-7, reads KAGVTQTPRYLIKTRGQQVTLSCSPISGHRSVSWYQQTPGQGLQFLFEYFSETQRNKGNFPGRFSGRQFSNSRSEMNVSTLELGDSALYLCASSLVGGYEQYFGPGTRLTVT.

V usage is TRBV18 and J usage is TRBJ2-3, with D maybe TRBD1 (6 bases). Germline CDR1 is KGHSH and CDR2 is LQKENI. This CDR3 comprises 14 residues. The germline V and J ends were trimmed by 4 bases and 3 bases, with 11 bases remaining between them. The CDR3 sequence: CASSRARGTDTQYF. As DNA, the CDR3 is TGTGCCAGCTCACGTGCCAGGGGTACAGATACGCAGTATTTT.

The V gene is TRBV19, the J gene TRBJ1-5, with TRBD1 identical over 9 bases. The trim removed 8 bases at V and 4 bases at J, leaving 9 bases unmatched. This CDR3 is 15 amino acids long. Per germline, CDR1 LNHDA and CDR2 SQIVND (reference sequence). The CDR3 region has the DNA TGTGCCAGTTGGGACAGGGAAAGAGTTAATCAGCCCCAGCATTTT. Protein: CASWDRERVNQPQHF. The complete variable domain, with remaining parts taken from reference TRBV19 and TRBJ1-5, reads DGGITQSPKYLFRKEGQNVTLSCEQNLNHDAMYWYRQDPGQGLRLIYYSQIVNDFQKGDIAEGYSVSREKKESFPLTVTSAQKNPTAFYLCASWDRERVNQPQHFGDGTRLSIL.

The gene calls are TRBV5-6 and TRBJ2-7, with 9 bases matching TRBD1. V gave up 3 bases and J gave up 2 bases; unmatched junction bases: 9. This CDR3 has 16 residues. The germline V gene has CDR1 SGHDT and CDR2 YYEEEE. The CDR3 DNA sequence: TGTGCCAGCAGCTCGCCCGGGACAGGGTGGACCTACGAGCAGTACTTC. This sequence encodes CASSSPGTGWTYEQYF.

This clone was detected many times. This chain connects TRBV11-2 to TRBJ2-2; 7 positions agree with TRBD2. Germline V gene lookup returns CDR1 SGHAT and CDR2 FQNNGV. The CDR3 consists of 15 residues. Trimming took 2 bases from V and 4 from J; bases not matched to a gene: 4. CDR3 sequence reads: CASSLIAGGTGELFF. For the CDR3, the DNA is TGTGCCAGCAGCTTAATAGCGGGTGGCACCGGGGAGCTGTTTTTT.

In its sample, this clone was seen once. The rearrangement joins TRBV9 to TRBJ2-1; D possibly corresponds to TRBD2 (7 bases). Germline CDR1 and CDR2: SGDLS and YYNGEE. CDR3 length equals 18 residues. V lost 0 bases to trimming and J lost 2 bases, with 18 bases between them. The CDR3 sequence is CASSVAVRGGATYNEQFF. CDR3 DNA: TGTGCCAGCAGCGTAGCAGTTCGAGGGGGGGCCACCTACAATGAGCAGTTCTTC.

This clone came up a few times. V usage is TRBV7-9 and J usage is TRBJ1-4, with D uncertain. This CDR3 has 13 residues. Germline V lookup: CDR1 SEHNR, CDR2 FQNEAQ (reference sequence). V lost 6 bases and J lost 7, with 12 bases in between. CDR3 protein: CASSWAQAEKLFF. In DNA form, the CDR3 reads TGTGCCAGCAGTTGGGCCCAGGCTGAAAAACTGTTTTTT.